Listed below are T cell receptor beta chains from one sample, sequenced in a study of technical replicates of blood from a few donors. TCRdb's copy holds only in-frame clones and misses some; the assay was immunoSEQ multiplex PCR. The sample has 75,000 to 90,000 clones; 85% to 95% are singletons. Input material: T cells isolated from PBMCs. The receptors derive from a human donor in good health. The CDR3 runs from the conserved cysteine through the conserved F or W. The D gene is left open where the match is weak. The size of a clone is reported for some rows only, either as once, few or many, or as a class for expanded clones.

j_gene: TRBJ2-7; v_gene: TRBV10-3; d_gene: .; abundance: .; len: 15; CDR3aa: CAITPGDLLNYEQYF; CDR3nt: TGTGCCATCACCCCCGGAGACCTCCTGAACTACGAGCAGTACTTC
j_gene: TRBJ1-1; v_gene: TRBV30; d_gene: TRBD1; abundance: .; len: 13; CDR3aa: CAWGTGANTEAFF; CDR3nt: TGTGCCTGGGGGACAGGGGCGAACACTGAAGCTTTCTTT
j_gene: TRBJ2-7; v_gene: TRBV10-3; d_gene: .; abundance: .; len: 20; CDR3aa: CAISESERSYREGMAYEQYF; CDR3nt: TGTGCCATCAGTGAGTCGGAACGGTCATACAGGGAGGGAATGGCGTACGAGCAGTACTTC
j_gene: TRBJ2-7; v_gene: TRBV6-5; d_gene: .; abundance: .; len: 12; CDR3aa: CASSYNSYEQYF; CDR3nt: TGTGCCAGCAGTTATAATAGTTACGAGCAGTACTTC
j_gene: TRBJ1-1; v_gene: TRBV5-4; d_gene: .; abundance: .; len: 17; CDR3aa: CASTLLLTGHLNTEAFF; CDR3nt: TGTGCCAGCACCCTACTTTTGACCGGACATCTGAACACTGAAGCTTTCTTT
j_gene: TRBJ1-1; v_gene: TRBV29-1; d_gene: .; abundance: .; len: 14; CDR3aa: CSAGTLEGNTEAFF; CDR3nt: TGCAGCGCGGGGACTCTTGAGGGGAACACTGAAGCTTTCTTT
j_gene: TRBJ1-1; v_gene: TRBV11-3; d_gene: .; abundance: .; len: 15; CDR3aa: CASSPGGIRGTEAFF; CDR3nt: TGTGCCAGCAGCCCCGGGGGGATCCGAGGCACTGAAGCTTTCTTT
j_gene: TRBJ1-1; v_gene: TRBV4-2; d_gene: .; abundance: .; len: 12; CDR3aa: CASSQDRNRGFF; CDR3nt: TGTGCCAGCAGCCAAGATCGAAACCGAGGGTTCTTT
j_gene: TRBJ1-3; v_gene: TRBV5-6; d_gene: .; abundance: .; len: 13; CDR3aa: CASRIIGGNTIYF; CDR3nt: TGTGCCAGCCGCATAATCGGTGGAAACACCATATATTTT
j_gene: TRBJ1-1; v_gene: TRBV14; d_gene: .; abundance: .; len: 13; CDR3aa: CASSQVTGLGAFF; CDR3nt: TGTGCCAGCAGCCAAGTAACAGGGCTTGGGGCTTTCTTT
j_gene: TRBJ2-7; v_gene: TRBV9; d_gene: TRBD1; abundance: .; len: 17; CDR3aa: CASSVGWTGTLTYEQYF; CDR3nt: TGTGCCAGCAGCGTAGGATGGACAGGGACACTAACCTACGAGCAGTACTTC
j_gene: TRBJ2-3; v_gene: TRBV28; d_gene: TRBD2; abundance: .; len: 15; CDR3aa: CASSLGSGAPDTQYF; CDR3nt: TGTGCCAGCAGTTTAGGTAGCGGGGCCCCGGATACGCAGTATTTT
j_gene: TRBJ2-3; v_gene: TRBV27; d_gene: .; abundance: .; len: 15; CDR3aa: CASSPWTVNTDTQYF; CDR3nt: TGTGCCAGCAGTCCCTGGACAGTAAACACAGATACGCAGTATTTT
j_gene: TRBJ2-1; v_gene: TRBV5-4; d_gene: .; abundance: .; len: 17; CDR3aa: CASSSGFGESSYNEQFF; CDR3nt: TGTGCCAGCAGCTCGGGTTTTGGGGAGAGCTCCTACAATGAGCAGTTCTTC
j_gene: TRBJ2-1; v_gene: TRBV18; d_gene: TRBD2; abundance: .; len: 13; CDR3aa: CASSRAAGGPEFF; CDR3nt: TGTGCCAGCTCACGGGCAGCGGGAGGGCCCGAGTTCTTC
j_gene: TRBJ1-2; v_gene: TRBV7-2; d_gene: .; abundance: .; len: 14; CDR3aa: CASSTLGGNYGYTF; CDR3nt: TGTGCCAGCAGCACCTTGGGAGGGAACTATGGCTACACCTTC
j_gene: TRBJ2-7; v_gene: TRBV5-1; d_gene: TRBD2; abundance: .; len: 15; CDR3aa: CASTYGREFPNEQYF; CDR3nt: TGCGCCAGCACATATGGGCGGGAGTTTCCCAACGAGCAGTACTTC
j_gene: TRBJ2-7; v_gene: TRBV5-6; d_gene: TRBD2; abundance: .; len: 14; CDR3aa: CASSLVSGTYEQYF; CDR3nt: TGTGCCAGCAGCTTGGTTAGCGGGACTTACGAGCAGTACTTC
j_gene: TRBJ2-7; v_gene: TRBV11-3; d_gene: .; abundance: .; len: 17; CDR3aa: CASSLDLLETHSYEQYF; CDR3nt: TGTGCCAGCAGCTTAGATCTTCTAGAGACTCACTCCTACGAGCAGTACTTC
j_gene: TRBJ1-2; v_gene: TRBV5-5; d_gene: .; abundance: .; len: 16; CDR3aa: CASSHLSGGARDGYTF; CDR3nt: TGTGCCAGCAGCCACCTTTCGGGAGGGGCGCGGGATGGCTACACCTTC
j_gene: TRBJ1-2; v_gene: TRBV18; d_gene: TRBD1; abundance: .; len: 17; CDR3aa: CASSRKDREIPNYGYTF; CDR3nt: TGTGCCAGCTCCCGGAAAGACAGGGAAATCCCGAACTATGGCTACACCTTC
j_gene: TRBJ2-2; v_gene: TRBV29-1; d_gene: .; abundance: .; len: 14; CDR3aa: CSVDPGHYTGELFF; CDR3nt: TGCAGCGTGGATCCGGGACACTACACCGGGGAGCTGTTTTTT
j_gene: TRBJ2-7; v_gene: TRBV27; d_gene: .; abundance: .; len: 13; CDR3aa: CASSSLSSYEQYF; CDR3nt: TGTGCCAGCAGTTCCCTAAGCTCCTACGAGCAGTACTTC
j_gene: TRBJ2-4; v_gene: TRBV7-2; d_gene: .; abundance: once; len: 14; CDR3aa: CASSLAGGWDIQYF; CDR3nt: TGTGCCAGCAGCTTAGCGGGGGGTTGGGACATTCAGTACTTC
j_gene: TRBJ1-4; v_gene: TRBV28; d_gene: .; abundance: .; len: 14; CDR3aa: CASSLGTPNEKLFF; CDR3nt: TGTGCCAGCAGTTTAGGGACACCTAATGAAAAACTGTTTTTT
j_gene: TRBJ1-5; v_gene: TRBV6-1; d_gene: .; abundance: .; len: 17; CDR3aa: CASSELQVGSFNQPQHF; CDR3nt: TGTGCCAGCAGTGAGTTGCAGGTGGGGAGCTTCAATCAGCCCCAGCATTTT
j_gene: TRBJ2-7; v_gene: TRBV21-1; d_gene: .; abundance: .; len: 15; CDR3aa: CASSTLAGGGYEQYF; CDR3nt: TGTGCCAGCAGCACACTAGCGGGAGGAGGCTACGAGCAGTACTTC
j_gene: TRBJ2-3; v_gene: TRBV19; d_gene: TRBD2; abundance: .; len: 16; CDR3aa: CASSIFSGLSTDTQYF; CDR3nt: TGTGCCAGTAGTATATTTAGCGGGCTAAGCACAGATACGCAGTATTTT
j_gene: TRBJ2-1; v_gene: TRBV13; d_gene: TRBD2; abundance: .; len: 16; CDR3aa: CASRVSGRESYNEQFF; CDR3nt: TGTGCCAGCAGAGTGAGCGGGAGGGAATCCTACAATGAGCAGTTCTTC
j_gene: TRBJ2-7; v_gene: TRBV5-6; d_gene: TRBD1; abundance: .; len: 14; CDR3aa: CASRVRDRDYEQYF; CDR3nt: TGTGCCAGCAGGGTAAGGGACAGGGACTACGAGCAGTACTTC
j_gene: TRBJ2-1; v_gene: TRBV27; d_gene: .; abundance: .; len: 13; CDR3aa: CASSFGSKNEQFF; CDR3nt: TGTGCCAGCAGTTTCGGGAGCAAGAATGAGCAGTTCTTC
j_gene: TRBJ1-5; v_gene: TRBV15; d_gene: .; abundance: .; len: 16; CDR3aa: CATSRRTVLSDQPQHF; CDR3nt: TGTGCCACCAGCAGAAGAACGGTTTTAAGTGATCAGCCCCAGCATTTT
j_gene: TRBJ2-7; v_gene: TRBV23-1; d_gene: .; abundance: .; len: 14; CDR3aa: CASSQSGQAYEQYF; CDR3nt: TGCGCCAGCAGTCAATCTGGCCAGGCCTACGAGCAGTACTTC
j_gene: TRBJ1-3; v_gene: TRBV6-1; d_gene: .; abundance: once; len: 15; CDR3aa: CASSEAWQVGNTIYF; CDR3nt: TGTGCCAGCAGTGAAGCGTGGCAAGTCGGAAACACCATATATTTT
j_gene: TRBJ2-1; v_gene: TRBV29-1; d_gene: TRBD1; abundance: .; len: 11; CDR3aa: CSVTGNNEQFF; CDR3nt: TGCAGCGTGACAGGGAACAATGAGCAGTTCTTC
j_gene: TRBJ2-3; v_gene: TRBV28; d_gene: .; abundance: .; len: 15; CDR3aa: CASSFGVGSLDTQYF; CDR3nt: TGTGCCAGCAGTTTCGGTGTGGGGAGTCTTGATACGCAGTATTTT
j_gene: TRBJ1-2; v_gene: TRBV27; d_gene: TRBD1; abundance: .; len: 15; CDR3aa: CASSPGQGRVYGYTF; CDR3nt: TGTGCCAGCAGTCCCGGACAGGGGAGGGTCTATGGCTACACCTTC
j_gene: TRBJ1-5; v_gene: TRBV28; d_gene: TRBD1; abundance: once; len: 16; CDR3aa: CASSFRQVQGDQPQHF; CDR3nt: TGTGCCAGCAGTTTTAGGCAAGTACAGGGGGACCAGCCCCAGCATTTT
j_gene: TRBJ2-7; v_gene: TRBV5-4; d_gene: TRBD2; abundance: .; len: 14; CDR3aa: CASSLRLAGDEQYF; CDR3nt: TGTGCCAGCAGCTTAAGACTAGCGGGAGACGAGCAGTACTTC
j_gene: TRBJ2-3; v_gene: TRBV27; d_gene: .; abundance: .; len: 13; CDR3aa: CASSLSATDTQYF; CDR3nt: TGTGCCAGCAGTTTATCAGCCACAGATACGCAGTATTTT
j_gene: TRBJ2-2; v_gene: TRBV4-3; d_gene: .; abundance: .; len: 13; CDR3aa: CASSQLGTGELFF; CDR3nt: TGCGCCAGCAGCCAACTCGGGACCGGGGAGCTGTTTTTT
j_gene: TRBJ2-5; v_gene: TRBV7-9; d_gene: TRBD2; abundance: .; len: 15; CDR3aa: CASSLLLAVQETQYF; CDR3nt: TGTGCCAGCAGCTTGCTGCTAGCGGTTCAAGAGACCCAGTACTTC
j_gene: TRBJ2-7; v_gene: TRBV18; d_gene: TRBD2; abundance: .; len: 13; CDR3aa: CASSLAGVHEQYF; CDR3nt: TGTGCCAGCTCACTAGCGGGAGTCCACGAGCAGTACTTC
j_gene: TRBJ2-1; v_gene: TRBV28; d_gene: .; abundance: .; len: 17; CDR3aa: CASSPPDIAGNDNEQFF; CDR3nt: TGTGCCAGCAGCCCACCCGATATAGCCGGGAACGACAATGAGCAGTTCTTC
j_gene: TRBJ1-2; v_gene: TRBV6-5; d_gene: TRBD1; abundance: .; len: 15; CDR3aa: CASSYGTVENYGYTF; CDR3nt: TGTGCCAGCAGTTACGGGACAGTAGAAAACTATGGCTACACCTTC
j_gene: TRBJ2-5; v_gene: TRBV9; d_gene: TRBD1; abundance: .; len: 16; CDR3aa: CASSGRTGKGQETQYF; CDR3nt: TGTGCCAGCAGTGGTAGGACAGGGAAGGGTCAAGAGACCCAGTACTTC
j_gene: TRBJ2-1; v_gene: TRBV19; d_gene: TRBD2; abundance: .; len: 14; CDR3aa: CASTGLAGGNEQFF; CDR3nt: TGTGCCAGTACCGGACTAGCGGGAGGCAATGAGCAGTTCTTC
j_gene: TRBJ1-4; v_gene: TRBV7-2; d_gene: TRBD1; abundance: .; len: 16; CDR3aa: CASSLTRGLSNEKLFF; CDR3nt: TGTGCCAGCAGCCTTACGAGGGGGCTCTCCAATGAAAAACTGTTTTTT
j_gene: TRBJ2-3; v_gene: TRBV10-2; d_gene: TRBD2; abundance: .; len: 15; CDR3aa: CASRDSGRGTDTQYF; CDR3nt: TGCGCCAGCAGAGATAGCGGGAGAGGCACAGATACGCAGTATTTT